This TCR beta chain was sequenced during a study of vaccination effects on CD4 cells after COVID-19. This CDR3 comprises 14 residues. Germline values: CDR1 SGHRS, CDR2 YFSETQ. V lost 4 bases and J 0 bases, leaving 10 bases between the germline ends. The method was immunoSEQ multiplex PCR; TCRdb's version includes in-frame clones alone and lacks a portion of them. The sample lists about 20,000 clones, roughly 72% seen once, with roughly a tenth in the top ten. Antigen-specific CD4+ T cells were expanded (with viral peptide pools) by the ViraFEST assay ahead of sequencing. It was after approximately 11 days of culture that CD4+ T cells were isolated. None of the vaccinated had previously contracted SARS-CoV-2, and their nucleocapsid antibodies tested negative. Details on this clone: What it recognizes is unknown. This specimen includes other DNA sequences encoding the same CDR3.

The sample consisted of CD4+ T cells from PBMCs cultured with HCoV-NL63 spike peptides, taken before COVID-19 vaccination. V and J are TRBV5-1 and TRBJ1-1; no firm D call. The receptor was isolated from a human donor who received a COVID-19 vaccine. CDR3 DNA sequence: TGCGCCAGCAGCACTCAAGGCATGAACACTGAAGCTTTCTTT. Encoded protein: CASSTQGMNTEAFF.